This T cell receptor beta chain originates from a study of radiation and T cells in renal cell carcinoma. Noted time point: blood 4 weeks post-SBRT, at nephrectomy. Treatment reported: 15 Gy SBRT to primary tumor, nephrectomy 4 weeks later. This clone was seen repeatedly, ten times or more. Method: immunoSEQ multiplex PCR; TCRdb's copy keeps in-frame clones and lacks some. The sample contains approximately 70,000 clones, about 83% of which appear only once. This CDR3 spans 17 amino acids. The rearrangement links TRBV12-2 to TRBJ1-1; the D segment call TRBD1 is taken from the table without a DNA check. TRBV12-2 is a documented pseudogene. Material: blood, obtained from a patient whose treatment included radiotherapy and nephrectomy. The receptor was derived from a man aged 60-69 years with renal cell carcinoma. The DNA for the CDR3 is TGTGCAAGTCGCCAGAGACAGGGGGCAAGGGGGAACACTGAAGCTTTCTTT. It is translated as CASRQRQGARGNTEAFF.